Each of the 26 T cell receptor beta chains below was sequenced from the same sample in a study of immune characterization of retroperitoneal liposarcoma. A single record per CDR3 protein comes from TCRdb applying MiXCR to the PCR reads. The data show roughly 3,800 distinct CDR3 sequences, with approximately 30% seen just once and roughly a tenth held by the top ten. The sequencing input was blood. These receptors came from a female donor with retroperitoneal liposarcoma.

This clonotype was counted between two and nine times. The V gene is TRBV5-1, the J gene TRBJ2-3; D not resolved. Germline V gives CDR1 SGHRS, CDR2 YFSETQ. Trimming took 5 bases from V and 0 from J, leaving 10 bases between them. The length of the CDR3 is 14 residues. CDR3 sequence (DNA): TGCGCCAGCAGTATCAGGCTTAGCACAGATACGCAGTATTTT. Its protein is CASSIRLSTDTQYF.

The count of this clonotype is one. V gene TRBV7-2 combines with J gene TRBJ2-5; 9 positions agree with TRBD2. This CDR3 region has 15 residues. Germline CDR1 and CDR2: SGHTA and FQGNSA. The V and J ends lost 6 bases and 5 bases, in that order; junction bases with no gene match: 10. CDR3 amino acids: CASRYGGGALETQYF. The CDR3 DNA sequence: TGTGCCAGCAGATACGGCGGGGGGGCCTTGGAGACCCAGTACTTC.

The chain uses TRBV6-5 and TRBJ1-6; 9 bases line up with TRBD1. Germline lookup yields CDR1 MNHEY and CDR2 SVGAGI. V gave up 8 bases and J gave up 10 bases; unmatched junction bases: 6. There are 13 residues in the CDR3. CDR3 protein: CASYRGQGSPLHF. CDR3 DNA sequence: TGTGCCAGCTACAGGGGGCAAGGATCACCCCTCCACTTT.

This clonotype is medium-sized (0.01 to 0.1%). The chain joins TRBV10-2 to TRBJ2-3; TRBD2 agrees at 9 bases. This CDR3 spans 14 amino acids. Germline CDR1 is WSHSY and CDR2 is SAAADI. The V gene end was trimmed by 8 bases and the J gene end by 4 bases; junction bases not matched to a gene: 7. The CDR3 sequence is CASGGRARADTQYF. In DNA form, the CDR3 reads TGCGCCAGCGGCGGGAGGGCCAGGGCAGATACGCAGTATTTT.

By sample fraction, this clonotype is medium-sized (0.01 to 0.1%). This chain joins TRBV7-2 and TRBJ2-3, with TRBD1 matching 7 bases. This CDR3 contains 14 residues. The V and J ends lost 5 bases and 6 bases, in that order; junction bases with no gene match: 8. Germline V gene sequence: CDR1 SGHTA, CDR2 FQGNSA. As DNA, the CDR3 is TGTGCCAGCAGCCCGCCAGGCAGGGGGGATACGCAGTATTTT. Translated, it gives CASSPPGRGDTQYF.

The V and J genes are TRBV11-1 and TRBJ2-5, with a tentative D call TRBD1 (5 bases). Trimming cost V 5 bases and J 1 base, with 17 bases left between them. CDR3 length: 16 residues. The germline V gene has CDR1 SGHAT and CDR2 FQDESV (reference sequence). The CDR3 sequence is CASSNHGQGTQETQYF. The CDR3 DNA is TGTGCCAGCAGCAATCACGGCCAGGGAACCCAAGAGACCCAGTACTTC.

This clonotype qualifies as medium-sized. The rearrangement uses TRBV27 and TRBJ1-2, with D uncertain. Trimming shortened V by 6 bases and J by 4 bases, and 15 bases separated the two germline ends. CDR3 length equals 14 residues. Germline assignment: CDR1 MNHEY and CDR2 SMNVEV (reference sequence). The CDR3: CASRADVDFYGYTF. The DNA for the CDR3 is TGTGCCAGCAGGGCCGACGTAGATTTCTATGGCTACACCTTC.

This clonotype ranks as medium-sized. It may be a read error: a sequence one base away is much more abundant. This chain joins TRBV6-1 and TRBJ2-5; 10 nucleotides agree with TRBD2. Germline CDR1 MNHNS, CDR2 SASEGT. The length of the CDR3 is 14 residues. Losses at the gene ends were 1 base for V and 11 bases for J; bases not matched to a gene: 7. Here the CDR3 reads CASSEGLAGLEQYF. The CDR3 DNA follows: TGTGCCAGCAGTGAAGGACTAGCGGGCCTTGAGCAGTACTTC.

V and J are TRBV6-1 and TRBJ1-2; the D is unclear. The germline V and J ends were trimmed by 6 bases and 0 bases, with 11 bases remaining between them. The CDR3 spans 14 residues. CDR1 is MNHNS and CDR2 is SASEGT in the germline V gene. The CDR3 DNA reads as TGTGCCAGCAGAAATGAGGGTCCTAACTATGGCTACACCTTC. Amino acid sequence: CASRNEGPNYGYTF.

By frequency in the sample, this clonotype is medium-sized. This sequence joins TRBV10-1 and TRBJ2-2; 9 nucleotides line up with TRBD2. Germline V lookup: CDR1 WNHNN, CDR2 SYGVQD (reference sequence). Losses at the gene ends were 5 bases for V and 0 bases for J; bases not matched to a gene: 1. The CDR3 is 15 amino acids. CDR3 sequence reads: CASSSGGPNTGELFF. CDR3 sequence (DNA): TGCGCCAGCAGTAGCGGGGGGCCGAACACCGGGGAGCTGTTTTTT.

This clonotype appeared a few times. The rearrangement uses TRBV27 and TRBJ2-1, with 12 positions matching TRBD2. The CDR3 consists of 15 residues. V lost 3 bases to trimming and J lost 9 bases; unmatched junction nucleotides: 6. Germline V gene data show CDR1 as MNHEY and CDR2 as SMNVEV (reference sequence). As DNA, the CDR3 is TGTGCCAGCAGTTTCGCGACTAGCGGGAGCGGTGAGCAGTTCTTC. It encodes CASSFATSGSGEQFF.

This sequence joins TRBV27 and TRBJ2-3, with 8 bases identical to TRBD2. This CDR3 spans 13 amino acids. Germline-derived CDR1 and CDR2 are MNHEY and SMNVEV (reference sequence). V gave up 6 bases and J gave up 6 bases; unmatched junction bases: 5. The CDR3 nucleotides read TGTGCCAGCAGCATACTAGCGGTTGATACGCAGTATTTT. This codes for CASSILAVDTQYF.

This sequence joins TRBV12-3 or TRBV12-4 and TRBJ1-2; D remains ambiguous. V was cut by 6 bases and J by 4 bases, with 12 bases left in between. The CDR3 totals 13 residues. The CDR3 DNA is TGTGCCAGCAGCGCAGGACGGTTCTATGGCTACACCTTC. It yields the protein CASSAGRFYGYTF.

V usage is TRBV6-1 and J usage is TRBJ2-4; 7 bases fit TRBD1. The CDR3 contains 13 residues. With V trimmed by 0 bases and J by 8 bases, 1 base remained unmatched. Germline V gives CDR1 MNHNS, CDR2 SASEGT. The DNA for the CDR3 is TGTGCCAGCAGTGAAGCAGGACAGGACATTCAGTACTTC. Amino acid sequence: CASSEAGQDIQYF.

The table lists this clonotype with a few counts. V and J are TRBV6-1 and TRBJ1-1; D may be TRBD1 (6 bases). With 8 bases removed from V and 4 bases from J, the gap between germline ends came to 20 bases. Per the germline V gene, CDR1 is MNHNS and CDR2 is SASEGT. The CDR3 is 15 amino acids. Written as DNA, the CDR3 is TGTGCCAGCGGGGGGGGCAGACCAAGGGGCACTGAAGCTTTCTTT. It encodes CASGGGRPRGTEAFF.

The rearrangement joins TRBV6-5 to TRBJ2-3; 7 bases are shared with TRBD2. There are 16 residues in the CDR3. Per the germline V gene, CDR1 is MNHEY and CDR2 is SVGAGI. The V and J ends lost 1 base and 0 bases, in that order; junction bases with no gene match: 4. CDR3 protein: CASSYLREASTDTQYF. Here the CDR3 DNA reads TGTGCCAGCAGTTACTTACGGGAGGCCAGCACAGATACGCAGTATTTT.

The rearrangement links TRBV7-2 to TRBJ2-5; D ambiguous. CDR1 is SGHTA, CDR2 FQGNSA, per germline. This CDR3 spans 15 amino acids. The V gene lost 5 bases and the J gene lost 1 base, with 14 bases spanning the gap. CDR3 nucleotides: TGTGCCAGCAGCCATGCCGCGGCAGTCCAAGAGACCCAGTACTTC. The encoded protein is CASSHAAAVQETQYF.

A few counts support this clonotype. V gene TRBV6-1 combines with J gene TRBJ1-2; D not certain. Trimming removed 7 bases from V and 1 base from J, with 10 bases in between. The CDR3 is 13 residues long. Per the germline V gene, CDR1 is MNHNS and CDR2 is SASEGT. The CDR3 nucleotides read TGTGCCAGCAACCCCCGGGGTAACTATGGCTACACCTTC. This translates into CASNPRGNYGYTF.

This clonotype has just a few counts. The rearrangement links TRBV6-1 to TRBJ2-1; TRBD2 matches 7 bases. Germline CDR1 MNHNS, CDR2 SASEGT. The CDR3 is 14 amino acids. J lost 13 bases, V lost 8 bases, and 17 bases had no gene match. CDR3 coding DNA: TGTGCCAGCTCGCGGGGCGGGAGCCAAGAGACCCAGTTCTTC. This gives the protein CASSRGGSQETQFF.

This clonotype was found once. The chain links TRBV27 to TRBJ2-5; possible D gene TRBD1, 5 bases. The J call could be wrong; TRBJ2-1 is a better fit for the DNA end. Germline V gene lookup returns CDR1 MNHEY and CDR2 SMNVEV (reference sequence). The CDR3 sequence is 16 residues long. The CDR3 loop reads CASSSYLRGQVGEQFF. As DNA, the CDR3 is TGTGCCAGCAGTTCCTACCTCCGCGGACAAGTGGGGGAGCAGTTCTTC.

As concerns this clonotype: The junction departs from germline at one end; a sequencing error may be responsible. The chain has TRBV5-3 and TRBJ1-3; weak D call: TRBD1 (6 bases). TRBV5-3 is flagged as an ORF with uncertain function. The CDR3 covers 15 residues. The DNA for the CDR3 is TGTGCCAGCAGCTTGGAGGGACACTCTGGAAACACCATATATTTT. Encoded protein: CASSLEGHSGNTIYF.

This clonotype was picked up a small number of times. This chain connects TRBV24-1 to TRBJ1-2, with D hard to call. CDR3 length: 11 residues. Looked up from germline, CDR1 is KGHDR and CDR2 is SFDVKD. The V and J ends lost 0 bases and 6 bases respectively, with 1 base between them. CDR3 sequence (DNA): TGTGCCACCAGTGATTTGCATGGCTACACCTTC. It encodes CATSDLHGYTF.

J is TRBJ2-1 and V is TRBV10-3; weak D call: TRBD2 (6 bases). Gene TRBJ2-7 matches the end of the DNA better, so the J call may be wrong. The CDR3 covers 14 residues. The germline gives CDR1 ENHRY, CDR2 SYGVKD. The CDR3 coding sequence is TGTGCCATCAGTGAGGGGGCGGGAAATCGCGAGCAGTACTTC. Protein product: CAISEGAGNREQYF.

This clonotype qualifies as medium-sized. The V and J genes are TRBV6-5 and TRBJ2-3; D is unresolved. The V gene lost 2 bases and the J gene lost 2 bases, with 11 bases spanning the gap. There are 15 residues in the CDR3. Germline CDR1 reads MNHEY; CDR2 reads SVGAGI. CDR3 sequence: CASSYTPGHTDTQYF. DNA for the CDR3: TGTGCCAGCAGTTACACCCCGGGCCACACAGATACGCAGTATTTT.

CDR3 sequence (DNA): TGTGCCAACCGAAGGGCAGGGACTAGCGGGAGAGACGAGCAGTACTTC. Protein product: CANRRAGTSGRDEQYF. The chain carries TRBV11-3 and TRBJ2-5, with 14 bases fitting TRBD2. The J call is in doubt because the DNA end fits TRBJ2-7 better. The CDR3 runs to 16 residues. CDR1 SGHNT and CDR2 YENEEA come from the germline V gene.

The V gene is TRBV7-2, the J gene TRBJ1-2; no reliable D call. Per the germline V gene, CDR1 is SGHTA and CDR2 is FQGNSA. The CDR3 is 12 amino acids. The V end lost 5 bases, the J end lost 1 base, and 5 bases lay between the germline ends. CDR3 in amino acids: CASSPVNYGYTF. The CDR3, as DNA: TGTGCCAGCAGCCCCGTTAACTATGGCTACACCTTC.